Sequencing of this T cell receptor (beta chain) was carried out in a study of vaccination effects on CD4 cells after COVID-19. Of note for this clone: The antigen is not known.

The method was immunoSEQ multiplex PCR; TCRdb's version includes in-frame clones alone and lacks a portion of them. The sample lists about 24,000 clones; under 80% were seen once. Study-wide findings and caveats: Clones that were induced by infection or by vaccine showed marked contraction late after vaccination.

Before sequencing took place, the ViraFEST assay used viral peptide pools to expand antigen-specific CD4+ T cells. Upon completion of 10 to 11 days in culture, CD4+ T cells were isolated. Participants got two doses of BNT162b2 or mRNA-1273 vaccine. The material was CD4+ T cells from PBMCs cultured with HCoV-NL63 spike peptides, obtained after COVID-19 vaccination. This TCR was sampled from a human donor who received a COVID-19 vaccine.

CDR3 DNA: TGTGCCAGCAGCCCGGGACTAGCGGTGTTCGGGGAGCTGTTTTTT. It specifies CASSPGLAVFGELFF. The chain recombines TRBV5-6 with TRBJ2-2, with 11 bases aligning to TRBD2. The CDR3 sequence is 15 residues long. V trimming: 4 bases; J trimming: 7 bases; junction bases outside the gene matches: 6. The germline CDR1 and CDR2 sequences are SGHDT and YYEEEE.